Detailed here is one T cell receptor beta chain. Data came from immunoSEQ multiplex PCR; TCRdb stores just in-frame clones and leaves some out. The sample lists a few million clones, around nine tenths occurring once. This sample stems from a study of shared clonotypes between healthy human individuals. This CDR3 contains 15 residues. CDR1 is SGHNT, CDR2 YYREEE, per germline (reference sequence). The V gene lost 1 base and the J gene lost 5 bases, with 15 bases spanning the gap. The chain links TRBV5-4 to TRBJ2-5, with D possibly TRBD1 on 5 matching bases. The specimen sequenced was naive CD4+ T cells sorted from blood. The subset was: CD45RA+ positively selected. The TCR sequence derives from a man between 18 and 29 years old in good health. The CDR3 spells CASSLLVGQYETQYF. For the CDR3, the DNA is TGTGCCAGCAGCTTGCTGGTGGGGCAGTACGAGACCCAGTACTTC.